These 22 T cell receptor beta chains were all obtained from the same sample, sequenced in a study of radiation and T cells in renal cell carcinoma. As to time point: baseline pretreatment blood. Treatment specified: 15 Gy SBRT to primary tumor, nephrectomy 4 weeks later. Sequenced by immunoSEQ multiplex PCR; TCRdb stores in-frame clones only, minus some. In the table there are roughly 53,000 clones, 83% of which are singletons. Here the sequenced sample was blood, taken from a patient whose treatment included radiotherapy and nephrectomy. The receptors shown here come from a woman between 65 and 79 years old with renal cell carcinoma.

This chain links TRBV7-9 with TRBJ2-1; 14 positions match TRBD2. The V segment lost 5 bases and the J segment 8 bases; nucleotides outside the gene matches: 11. The germline gives CDR1 SEHNR, CDR2 FQNEAQ (reference sequence). CDR3 size: 17 residues. CDR3 coding DNA: TGTGCCAGCAGCCTACCCAGGGGACTAGCGGGAGTAGATGAGCAGTTCTTC. This encodes CASSLPRGLAGVDEQFF.

The rearrangement links TRBV6-5 to TRBJ1-3; D is undetermined. The V and J ends lost 11 bases and 7 bases respectively, with 12 bases between them. The length of the CDR3 is 11 residues. Germline values: CDR1 MNHEY, CDR2 SVGAGI. The CDR3 loop reads CASQRSNTIYF. CDR3 bases: TGTGCCTCTCAGCGATCCAACACCATATATTTT.

There are a few counts of this clone. V is TRBV5-1 and J is TRBJ1-1, with D unresolved. Germline CDR1 is SGHRS and CDR2 is YFSETQ. The CDR3 is 13 amino acids. Deletions cut 6 bases from V and 1 base from J, with 10 bases between. The CDR3: CASKAGTNTEAFF. The CDR3 nucleotides are TGCGCCAGCAAAGCAGGAACGAACACTGAAGCTTTCTTT.

The chain is built from TRBV5-3 and TRBJ2-1; 14 bases are shared with TRBD2. TRBV5-3 carries the ORF label, with uncertain function. Germline trimming cut 4 bases from V and 0 bases from J; bases unmatched to any gene: 6. This CDR3 has 18 residues. The CDR3 sequence: CARSLRLAGGSSYNEQFF. CDR3 nucleotides: TGTGCCAGAAGCCTCCGACTAGCGGGAGGGAGCTCCTACAATGAGCAGTTCTTC.

V usage is TRBV2 and J usage is TRBJ1-5; 9 nucleotides agree with TRBD1. CDR1 is SNHLY, CDR2 FYNNEI, per germline. V lost 7 bases to trimming and J lost 2 bases; unmatched junction nucleotides: 12. The CDR3 has 17 residues. CDR3 bases: TGTGCCAGCAAACCGGGACAGGGAACCGGAGGCAATCAGCCCCAGCATTTT. Amino acid sequence: CASKPGQGTGGNQPQHF.

The chain recombines TRBV25-1 with TRBJ2-3; 12 bases are shared with TRBD1. The CDR3 extends over 17 amino acids. Trimming took 5 bases from V and 1 from J; bases not matched to a gene: 7. Looked up from germline, CDR1 is MGHDK and CDR2 is SYGVNS. CDR3 sequence: CASSFWGQGAGTDTQYF. The CDR3 DNA reads TGTGCCAGCAGTTTTTGGGGACAGGGGGCCGGCACAGATACGCAGTATTTT.

J is TRBJ2-2 and V is TRBV19; 7 positions match TRBD2. CDR1 LNHDA and CDR2 SQIVND come from the germline V gene (reference sequence). V shed 8 bases, J shed 3 bases, and the junction held 6 bases outside the gene matches. There are 14 residues in the CDR3. The CDR3 DNA is TGTGCCAGTGAGCAGCGGGACTACACCGGGGAGCTGTTTTTT. Translated, it gives CASEQRDYTGELFF.

The chain couples TRBV5-1 to TRBJ2-1; 8 bases fit TRBD2. Germline V gene sequence: CDR1 SGHRS, CDR2 YFSETQ. The V gene end was trimmed by 0 bases and the J gene end by 6 bases; junction bases not matched to a gene: 5. CDR3 size: 15 residues. CDR3 nucleotides: TGCGCCAGCAGCTTGGAGGGCGGGGGGTTCAATGAGCAGTTCTTC. Protein product: CASSLEGGGFNEQFF.

V usage is TRBV6-5 and J usage is TRBJ2-2; 7 positions agree with TRBD2. Per the germline V gene, CDR1 is MNHEY and CDR2 is SVGAGI. This CDR3 is 15 amino acids long. V trimming: 3 bases; J trimming: 6 bases; junction bases outside the gene matches: 7. CDR3 in DNA: TGTGCCAGCAGTTATGGGGGGGTTGGCGCCGGGGAGCTGTTTTTT. As protein: CASSYGGVGAGELFF.

This chain connects TRBV10-3 to TRBJ2-5; D is perhaps TRBD1 (6 bases). CDR1 and CDR2 (germline): ENHRY, SYGVKD. V was cut by 7 bases and J by 5 bases, with 17 bases left in between. The CDR3 covers 14 residues. The CDR3 bases are TGTGCCATCAATAAGAACAGGGTTAGGGAGACCCAGTACTTC. Encoded protein: CAINKNRVRETQYF.

The genes are TRBV7-9 and TRBJ2-7, with D hard to call. V lost 2 bases and J 3 bases, leaving 5 bases between the germline ends. There are 12 residues in the CDR3. Germline V gives CDR1 SEHNR, CDR2 FQNEAQ (reference sequence). The CDR3 reads CASSLPDYEQYF. As DNA, the CDR3 is TGTGCCAGCAGCTTACCAGACTACGAGCAGTACTTC.

The V call is TRBV18, the J call TRBJ2-1; D gene uncertain. Germline V gene sequence: CDR1 KGHSH, CDR2 LQKENI. The CDR3 totals 18 residues. With 3 bases removed from V and 5 bases from J, the gap between germline ends came to 23 bases. The CDR3 region is CASSPRDVGDVDNNEQFF. CDR3 bases: TGTGCCAGCTCACCTCGCGACGTAGGCGACGTCGATAACAATGAGCAGTTCTTC.

The chain carries TRBV5-1 and TRBJ2-7, with 9 bases aligning to TRBD1. CDR1 SGHRS and CDR2 YFSETQ come from the germline V gene. This CDR3 has 16 residues. V shed 3 bases, J shed 6 bases, and the junction held 13 bases outside the gene matches. CDR3 loop: CASSSDPGTGKAEQYF. The CDR3 coding sequence is TGCGCCAGCAGCTCGGACCCCGGGACAGGGAAGGCCGAGCAGTACTTC. The full variable domain, completed using reference TRBV5-1 and TRBJ2-7, is KAGVTQTPRYLIKTRGQQVTLSCSPISGHRSVSWYQQTPGQGLQFLFEYFSETQRNKGNFPGRFSGRQFSNSRSEMNVSTLELGDSALYLCASSSDPGTGKAEQYFGPGTRLTVT.

This clone came up once. The chain carries TRBV19 and TRBJ1-5; weak D call: TRBD1 (5 bases). There are 16 residues in the CDR3. Germline-derived CDR1 and CDR2 are LNHDA and SQIVND (reference sequence). V lost 4 bases and J lost 2, with 15 bases in between. This CDR3 reads CASSKGRGSGNQPQHF. The CDR3 coding sequence is TGTGCCAGTAGTAAGGGGAGAGGATCAGGCAATCAGCCCCAGCATTTT.

The gene calls are TRBV9 and TRBJ1-2; D might be TRBD1 (6 bases). Germline assignment: CDR1 SGDLS and CDR2 YYNGEE. Trimming stripped 6 bases from V and 4 bases from J, with 13 bases between. The CDR3 has 13 residues. Here the CDR3 reads CASTSGTPYGYTF. The CDR3 region has the DNA TGTGCCAGCACCTCCGGGACACCCTATGGCTACACCTTC.

This clone was counted only a few times. The chain recombines TRBV7-6 with TRBJ2-7, with 10 bases fitting TRBD1. Per the germline V gene, CDR1 is SGHVS and CDR2 is FNYEAQ. V trimming: 1 base; J trimming: 2 bases; junction bases outside the gene matches: 2. The CDR3 loop spans 15 amino acids. This CDR3 reads CASSLEGQGTYEQYF. CDR3 bases: TGTGCCAGCAGCTTAGAGGGACAGGGGACCTACGAGCAGTACTTC. Based on the CDR3 plus reference TRBV7-6 and TRBJ2-7, the full variable domain is GAGVSQSPRYKVTKRGQDVALRCDPISGHVSLYWYRQALGQGPEFLTYFNYEAQQDKSGLPNDRFSAERPEGSISTLTIQRTEQRDSAMYRCASSLEGQGTYEQYFGPGTRLTVT.

The chain recombines TRBV6-6 with TRBJ2-1; maybe TRBD1 (6 bases). Germline V gives CDR1 MNHNY, CDR2 SVGAGI (reference sequence). This CDR3 contains 14 residues. Trimming cost V 2 bases and J 10 bases, with 15 bases left between them. The CDR3 coding sequence is TGTGCCAGCAGTTACCGAGAATCCGGGACAGAGCAGTTCTTC. It translates to CASSYRESGTEQFF.

The CDR3 bases are TGTGCCAGCAGCTTGGGGAACCACGAGCAGTACTTC. It codes for CASSLGNHEQYF. The chain recombines TRBV5-4 with TRBJ2-7; D remains unclear. Germline V gene data show CDR1 as SGHNT and CDR2 as YYREEE (reference sequence). Trimming took off 0 bases at V and 5 bases at J, with 6 bases between the two ends. This CDR3 has 12 residues.

A few counts support this clone. This chain connects TRBV5-1 to TRBJ2-7; tentatively, D is TRBD1 or TRBD2 (6 bases each). The CDR3 runs to 14 residues. The V end was cut by 5 bases, the J end by 7 bases, with 19 bases between. CDR1 SGHRS and CDR2 YFSETQ come from the germline V gene. The CDR3 spells CASREVGGHWEQYF. CDR3 nucleotides: TGCGCCAGCAGGGAAGTCGGGGGCCACTGGGAGCAGTACTTC.

The gene calls are TRBV18 and TRBJ1-1; 8 bases are a match to TRBD1. The germline V gene encodes CDR1 KGHSH and CDR2 LQKENI. V lost 2 bases and J lost 4; bases outside the gene matches: 3. The CDR3 runs to 14 residues. The CDR3 DNA follows: TGTGCCAGCTCACCAAACAGGGGGGGCACTGAAGCTTTCTTT. This sequence encodes CASSPNRGGTEAFF.

This clone was recorded a few times. The V and J genes are TRBV30 and TRBJ1-1; D unresolved. The germline V and J ends were trimmed by 1 base and 7 bases, with 7 bases remaining between them. Germline CDR1 and CDR2: GTSNPN and SVGIG (reference sequence). The CDR3 is made up of 11 amino acids. The CDR3 reads CAWSAQVEAFF. In nucleotides, the CDR3 is TGTGCCTGGAGTGCCCAGGTTGAAGCTTTCTTT. The whole variable domain, filled in from reference TRBV30 and TRBJ1-1, reads SQTIHQWPATLVQPVGSPLSLECTVEGTSNPNLYWYRQAAGRGLQLLFYSVGIGQISSEVPQNLSASRPQDRQFILSSKKLLLSDSGFYLCAWSAQVEAFFGQGTRLTVV.

The V call is TRBV5-1, the J call TRBJ2-3; 8 bases are shared with TRBD1. This CDR3 has 14 amino acids. V lost 4 bases to trimming and J lost 4 bases; unmatched junction nucleotides: 5. Germline CDR1 is SGHRS and CDR2 is YFSETQ. CDR3 residues: CASSTGQGPDTQYF. CDR3 in DNA: TGCGCCAGCAGCACCGGACAGGGCCCAGATACGCAGTATTTT.